The 21 T cell receptor beta chains below come from one sample, sequenced in a study of yellow fever vaccine responses in identical twins. TCRdb itself ran the RT-PCR reads through MiXCR, one entry per CDR3 protein. Among thousands of distinct CDR3 sequences listed, about 80% were seen once. The starting material was T cells from blood (PBMCs), unsorted or a sorted subset (not recorded which), obtained before or after yellow fever vaccination (not recorded which). The receptor set was obtained from a woman aged 18-30 years who received the yellow fever vaccine.

The chain recombines TRBV18 with TRBJ2-3, with D hard to call. Between the trimmed V and J ends, which lost 2 bases and 5 bases, there was a span of 5 bases. This CDR3 is 12 amino acids long. Per the germline V gene, CDR1 is KGHSH and CDR2 is LQKENI. The CDR3 DNA reads TGTGCCAGCTCACCAAGTATAGATACGCAGTATTTT. Translation: CASSPSIDTQYF.

This chain joins TRBV7-9 and TRBJ2-1; either TRBD1 or TRBD2 may fit D (5 bases each). V was clipped by 2 bases and J by 9 bases, with 20 bases between them. CDR1 and CDR2 (germline): SEHNR, FQNEAQ (reference sequence). This CDR3 region has 16 residues. In nucleotides, the CDR3 is TGTGCCAGCAGCTTAACGGGACCGTCTGGAGTCGGTGAGCAGTTCTTC. It specifies CASSLTGPSGVGEQFF.

In this sample, this clonotype turned up a few times. V gene TRBV19 combines with J gene TRBJ1-3; D is perhaps TRBD1 (5 bases). Germline V gene sequence: CDR1 LNHDA, CDR2 SQIVND (reference sequence). The CDR3 loop spans 14 amino acids. V was cut by 7 bases and J by 0 bases, with 10 bases left in between. The CDR3 loop reads CASTRQSSGNTIYF. The CDR3, as DNA: TGTGCCAGTACCCGACAGAGCTCTGGAAACACCATATATTTT.

This clonotype was counted once. V and J are TRBV7-9 and TRBJ1-2, with D hard to call. The CDR3 has 16 amino acids. The V and J ends lost 1 base and 4 bases respectively, with 16 bases between them. Per germline, CDR1 SEHNR and CDR2 FQNEAQ (reference sequence). The CDR3 sequence is CASSLDGTRPVYGYTF. The CDR3 DNA reads TGTGCCAGCAGCTTAGATGGTACACGGCCGGTCTATGGCTACACCTTC.

The chain employs TRBV7-8 and TRBJ2-7, with a weak D call TRBD1 (5 bases). The germline V gene has CDR1 SGHVS and CDR2 FQNEAQ. The CDR3 consists of 14 residues. V lost 7 bases and J lost 0, with 13 bases in between. The CDR3 spells CASTIQGVSYEQYF. CDR3 sequence (DNA): TGTGCCAGCACCATCCAGGGTGTCTCCTACGAGCAGTACTTC. Looking up the rest from reference TRBV7-8 and TRBJ2-7 gives the full variable domain: GAGVSQSPRYKVAKRGQDVALRCDPISGHVSLFWYQQALGQGPEFLTYFQNEAQLDKSGLPSDRFFAERPEGSVSTLKIQRTQQEDSAVYLCASTIQGVSYEQYFGPGTRLTVT.

V gene TRBV11-1 combines with J gene TRBJ2-1; 14 bases match TRBD2. The trim removed 5 bases at V and 8 bases at J, leaving 8 bases unmatched. Germline V gives CDR1 SGHAT, CDR2 FQDESV (reference sequence). The CDR3 totals 16 residues. The CDR3 spells CASSLGGTSGRYEQFF. CDR3 bases: TGTGCCAGCAGCCTTGGGGGGACTAGCGGGAGATATGAGCAGTTCTTC.

This chain joins TRBV14 and TRBJ2-1; 11 bases are shared with TRBD1. Trimming removed 0 bases from V and 9 bases from J; junction bases left unmatched: 7. The CDR3 length is 16 residues. CDR1 SGHDN and CDR2 FVKESK come from the germline V gene. Here the CDR3 DNA reads TGTGCCAGCAGCCAAGATCGCCGGACAGGGGGCTCTGAGCAGTTCTTC. It specifies CASSQDRRTGGSEQFF.

The rearrangement links TRBV2 to TRBJ2-7; D may be TRBD2 (6 bases). The CDR3 totals 14 residues. Germline values: CDR1 SNHLY, CDR2 FYNNEI. Trimming stripped 2 bases from V and 4 bases from J, with 12 bases between. The CDR3 region has the DNA TGTGCCAGCAGTGAACGGGGCGGGAAGTACGAGCAGTACGTC. Its translation is CASSERGGKYEQYV.

The J gene is TRBJ1-2, the V gene TRBV15; tentative D call: TRBD1 (6 bases). The V gene's germline CDR1 is LNHNV and CDR2 YYDKDF (reference sequence). Trimming took 3 bases from V and 4 from J, leaving 15 bases between them. The CDR3 sequence is 15 residues long. CDR3 sequence: CATSSQQGQAYGYTF. The CDR3 region has the DNA TGTGCCACCAGCAGCCAACAGGGTCAGGCCTATGGCTACACCTTC.

The J gene is TRBJ2-7, the V gene TRBV5-4, with 7 bases lining up with TRBD2. V gave up 0 bases and J gave up 5 bases; unmatched junction bases: 5. Looked up from germline, CDR1 is SGHNT and CDR2 is YYREEE (reference sequence). This CDR3 is built from 14 residues. CDR3 sequence: CASSLGGGNDEQYV. CDR3 DNA sequence: TGTGCCAGCAGCTTGGGGGGGGGGAACGACGAGCAGTACGTC.

Regarding this clonotype: An end of the junction differs from the germline gene, which may be a read error. This chain connects TRBV19 to TRBJ1-1; no firm D call. Germline-derived CDR1 and CDR2 are LNHDA and SQIVND (reference sequence). The CDR3 covers 13 residues. CDR3 sequence reads: CASSSFGNAEAFF. As DNA, the CDR3 is TGTGCCAGTAGTTCGTTCGGGAACGCTGAAGCTTTCTTT.

This clonotype was counted a single time. The CDR3 DNA reads TGTGCCAGCAGTGCGGGGGCTAGCGGGAGGTCAGATACGCAGTATTTT. Translating gives CASSAGASGRSDTQYF. The chain is built from TRBV2 and TRBJ2-3; TRBD2 agrees at 11 bases. The germline V gene encodes CDR1 SNHLY and CDR2 FYNNEI. The V segment lost 4 bases and the J segment 4 bases; nucleotides outside the gene matches: 7. The CDR3 runs to 16 residues.

The chain is built from TRBV29-1 and TRBJ2-1; a possible D gene is TRBD2 (5 bases). V gave up 5 bases and J gave up 7 bases, with 12 bases separating them. The CDR3 spans 12 residues. The germline V gene has CDR1 SQVTM and CDR2 ANQGSEA. CDR3 sequence: CSVSISGNEQFF. CDR3 coding DNA: TGCAGCGTTTCTATAAGCGGAAATGAGCAGTTCTTC.

The chain combines TRBV7-3 with TRBJ2-1, with 8 bases matching TRBD2. V lost 1 base, J lost 8 bases, and 13 bases stayed unmatched. CDR1 is SGHTA, CDR2 FQGTGA, per germline. This CDR3 is 17 amino acids long. The CDR3 DNA reads TGTGCCAGCAGCTTAAGCCCCGTGGGTAGCGGGACCCATGAGCAGTTCTTC. It codes for CASSLSPVGSGTHEQFF.

The chain recombines TRBV4-2 with TRBJ2-1, with D uncertain. CDR1 is LGHNA, CDR2 YNFKEQ, per germline. The CDR3 spans 16 residues. Trimming took 4 bases from V and 0 from J, leaving 13 bases between them. The chain's CDR3 is CASSRRSPSSYNEQFF. The CDR3 DNA follows: TGTGCCAGCAGCCGAAGATCTCCTAGCTCCTACAATGAGCAGTTCTTC.

This clonotype was observed a few times. The chain combines TRBV7-2 with TRBJ2-7, with 8 bases lining up with TRBD2. V gave up 0 bases and J gave up 4 bases; unmatched junction bases: 5. Germline-derived CDR1 and CDR2 are SGHTA and FQGNSA. The CDR3 is made up of 15 amino acids. CDR3 coding DNA: TGTGCCAGCAGCTTAGCTGTGGCGGGAGGATACGAGCAGTACTTC. Its translation: CASSLAVAGGYEQYF.

The chain carries TRBV13 and TRBJ2-3, with a tentative D call TRBD1 (6 bases). The CDR3 loop spans 18 amino acids. The ends were cut back, 5 bases at V and 3 bases at J, with 24 bases in the middle. CDR1 is PRHDT, CDR2 FYEKMQ, per germline (reference sequence). This CDR3 reads CASSLQGIGHDRTDTQYF. Here the CDR3 DNA reads TGTGCCAGCAGCCTACAGGGTATAGGCCACGACCGAACAGATACGCAGTATTTT.

By share of the sample, this clonotype is large. The rearrangement joins TRBV18 to TRBJ2-3, with no clear D. The CDR3 loop spans 12 amino acids. Trimming took off 6 bases at V and 0 bases at J, with 4 bases between the two ends. The germline V gene has CDR1 KGHSH and CDR2 LQKENI. CDR3 DNA sequence: TGTGCCAGCTCGTGGAGCACAGATACGCAGTATTTT. Translating it yields CASSWSTDTQYF.

The chain recombines TRBV7-3 with TRBJ2-7; D uncertain. The CDR3 has 14 amino acids. CDR1 and CDR2 (germline): SGHTA, FQGTGA. V was shortened by 1 base and J by 0 bases, with 7 bases between the two germline ends. The CDR3: CASSLMADSYEQYF. The CDR3 region has the DNA TGTGCCAGCAGCTTAATGGCGGACTCCTACGAGCAGTACTTC.

With regard to this clonotype: A read error may produce the germline difference seen at one junction end. V is TRBV5-4 and J is TRBJ2-5, with D tentatively TRBD1 (5 bases). Germline V gene lookup returns CDR1 SGHNT and CDR2 YYREEE (reference sequence). The length of the CDR3 is 11 residues. The CDR3 DNA reads TGTGCCAGCAGCTTGGCACAGGCAAGGGACTTC. This translates into CASSLAQARDF.

The V and J genes are TRBV20-1 and TRBJ2-3, with 13 bases that match TRBD2. Germline loops: CDR1 DFQATT, CDR2 SNEGSKA (reference sequence). J lost 6 bases, V lost 6 bases, and 6 bases had no gene match. The CDR3 consists of 14 residues. The CDR3 region has the DNA TGCAGTGCACCACTAGCGGGGGGGCTTGATACGCAGTATTTT. Its protein product is CSAPLAGGLDTQYF.